Listed below are T cell receptor beta chains from one sample, sequenced in a study of cytomegalovirus exposure and HLA in healthy donors. Measured with immunoSEQ multiplex PCR; TCRdb has only the in-frame clones, and not every one. The data hold tens of thousands of clones, with about 72% observed a single time. The sequenced material came from PBMCs. These receptors came from a man aged 45-65 years in good health and CMV-seropositive. The CDR3 runs from the conserved cysteine through the conserved F or W. D genes are given only for firm matches. Part of the rows lack a size; the others show once, few, many or a class for expanded clones.

-	TRBV28	-	TRBJ2-7	TGTGCCAGCAGTAACGGCGGGTACTACGAGCAGTACTTC	CASSNGGYYEQYF
TRBD2	TRBV11-2	few	TRBJ2-7	TGTGCCAGCAGCTTGTTGCGGGAGGGCGGCGAGCAGTACTTC	CASSLLREGGEQYF
-	TRBV5-1	-	TRBJ1-1	TGCGCCAGCAGCCTAGGGGATTTGGGAAACACTGAAGCTTTCTTT	CASSLGDLGNTEAFF
-	TRBV5-8	-	TRBJ1-1	TGTGCCAGCAGCTTGAGTCCCGGCACTGAAGCTTTCTTT	CASSLSPGTEAFF
-	TRBV27	-	TRBJ2-3	TGTGCCAGCAGTTCACGCGGTACGCAGTATTTT	CASSSRGTQYF
-	TRBV9	few	TRBJ1-3	TGTGCCAGCAGCGCATTCTCGGGGTTGGGTGGAAACACCATATATTTT	CASSAFSGLGGNTIYF
TRBD2	TRBV7-2	-	TRBJ2-3	TGTGCCAGCAGAGGACTAGCAGGAGATACGCAGTATTTT	CASRGLAGDTQYF
-	TRBV19	-	TRBJ2-5	TGTGCCAGTAGTGAGGGCCGGGTGGCCCAGTACTTC	CASSEGRVAQYF
-	TRBV19	-	TRBJ2-6	TGTGCCAGTAGTATAGGCGTTGGGAGCTCTGGGGCCAACGTCCTGACTTTC	CASSIGVGSSGANVLTF
TRBD1	TRBV7-8	-	TRBJ2-2	TGTGCCAGCAGCTTCCGACAGGGTGGTATCTGGGAGCTGTTTTTT	CASSFRQGGIWELFF
-	TRBV5-4	-	TRBJ1-2	TGTGCCAGCAGGCTGACAGATTTTAACTATGGCTACACCTTC	CASRLTDFNYGYTF
-	TRBV29-1	-	TRBJ1-1	TGCAGCGTTGAGCTCCGAGTAGATAACACTGAAGCTTTCTTT	CSVELRVDNTEAFF
-	TRBV4-3	-	TRBJ2-4	TGCGCCAGCAGCCGTTCCCGAATTCTCCGCGGGGGCCTTGACATTCAGTACTTC	CASSRSRILRGGLDIQYF
TRBD2	TRBV9	once	TRBJ2-3	TGTGCCAGCAGTCATAGCGGGGGAGGCACAGATACGCAGTATTTT	CASSHSGGGTDTQYF
TRBD1	TRBV7-9	-	TRBJ2-3	TGTGCCAGCAGCTTGGGACAGTTGACGGCGTATTTT	CASSLGQLTAYF
TRBD1	TRBV19	-	TRBJ2-7	TGTGCCAGTAGTGGACGAGGGACAGGGCTTCCCTACGAGCAGTACTTC	CASSGRGTGLPYEQYF
TRBD1	TRBV6-5	-	TRBJ2-7	TGTGCCAGCAGTTCATCCGGGACAGGTGGTTACGAGCAGTACTTC	CASSSSGTGGYEQYF
TRBD1	TRBV18	-	TRBJ1-5	TGTGCCAGCTCACCTCGGGACAGGGGCCAGCCCCAGCATTTT	CASSPRDRGQPQHF
TRBD1	TRBV12-5	-	TRBJ2-1	TGTGCTAGTGGGCATGGACAGGGATCCTACAATGAGCAGTTCTTC	CASGHGQGSYNEQFF
TRBD1	TRBV7-9	-	TRBJ1-4	TGTGCCAGCAGCCCTACAGGGGGCATGGGTGAAAAACTGTTTTTT	CASSPTGGMGEKLFF
TRBD2	TRBV7-9	-	TRBJ2-2	TGTGCCAGCAGCGCCTCTAGCGGGAGGCCCGGGGAGCTGTTTTTT	CASSASSGRPGELFF
TRBD2	TRBV10-2	-	TRBJ2-1	TGCGCCAGCAGTGAGTCGACTAGCGGGAAAGCTGAGCAGTTCTTC	CASSESTSGKAEQFF
-	TRBV6-4	large	TRBJ1-1	TGTGCCAGCAGTGACGGGGCGGGGGGCACTGAAGCTTTCTTT	CASSDGAGGTEAFF
-	TRBV19	-	TRBJ1-2	TGTGCCAGTAGTATAGGTTCGGGTTTCTCCCCCGGCTATGGCTACACCTTC	CASSIGSGFSPGYGYTF
-	TRBV4-1	-	TRBJ1-4	TGCGCCAGCAGCCAAGATCGAGGCGGGGTTGGTGAAAAACTGTTTTTT	CASSQDRGGVGEKLFF
-	TRBV7-6	-	TRBJ2-7	TGTGCCAGCAGCCCTCGTGCGGCCATTTCATCCTACGAGCAGTACTTC	CASSPRAAISSYEQYF
-	TRBV4-1	-	TRBJ1-3	TGCGCCAGCAGCCAAGGGGAACAGGCCTCCTCTGGAAACACCATATATTTT	CASSQGEQASSGNTIYF
TRBD1	TRBV13	-	TRBJ1-1	TGTGCCAGCAGCCAGACAGGGGTCACTGAAGCTTTCTTT	CASSQTGVTEAFF
TRBD1	TRBV5-1	-	TRBJ1-4	TGCGCCAGCAGCCTGACAGGGAAGGGGAATGAAAAACTGTTTTTT	CASSLTGKGNEKLFF
-	TRBV28	few	TRBJ2-5	TGTGCCAGCAGTTTGGAATCAGGGCGGGGTGAGACCCAGTACTTC	CASSLESGRGETQYF
-	TRBV6-6	-	TRBJ1-1	TGTGCCAGCACCGCTCAAACTGACACTGAAGCTTTCTTT	CASTAQTDTEAFF
TRBD2	TRBV7-9	-	TRBJ2-5	TGTGCCAGCAGCTTAGTAGTCCTAGCGGCAAAACAAGAGACCCAGTACTTC	CASSLVVLAAKQETQYF
-	TRBV28	-	TRBJ1-1	TGTGCCAGCAGTTTTCCGGGGCGGGAGACTGAAGCTTTCTTT	CASSFPGRETEAFF
TRBD2	TRBV6-6	few	TRBJ2-1	TGTGCCAGCAACTCCCTTAGCGGGTTTTACAATGAGCAGTTCTTC	CASNSLSGFYNEQFF
-	TRBV18	-	TRBJ2-7	TGTGCCAGCTCACCACCAGGGGCCTACGAGCAGTACTTC	CASSPPGAYEQYF
TRBD1	TRBV27	-	TRBJ1-1	TGTGCCAGCAGTCCATGGACAGGGCGCAAGGGGGCTGAAGCTTTCTTT	CASSPWTGRKGAEAFF
TRBD1	TRBV4-3	-	TRBJ1-6	TGCGCCAGCAGCCAAGAGGACAGGGTTTCACCCCTCCACTTT	CASSQEDRVSPLHF
TRBD2	TRBV27	-	TRBJ2-6	TGTGCCAGTCGGGGGGTTTCTGGGGCCAACGTCCTGACTTTC	CASRGVSGANVLTF